The rows below give T cell receptor beta chains drawn from one sample of a study of shared clonotypes between healthy human individuals. Libraries were prepared by immunoSEQ multiplex PCR; TCRdb keeps only in-frame clonotypes and omits some of them. Of about 2.1 million clones listed, 80% to 95% are singletons. Specimen: naive CD8+ T cells from PBMCs. The source of these receptors is a man in his late teens or twenties in good health. Some clones in this sample may be carry-over from other donors' samples. CDR3s include the opening cysteine and the closing phenylalanine or tryptophan. D genes are given only for firm matches. Some rows have no size entry. The others give once, few or many, or a class for an expanded clone.

V	size	D	J	DNA	CDR3
TRBV27	once	-	TRBJ1-1	TGTGCCAGCAGTTTACAGGGACACCTAAACACTGAAGCTTTCTTT	CASSLQGHLNTEAFF
TRBV6-5	once	-	TRBJ1-5	TGTGCCAGCAGTTACAGCGATTATAGCAACCAGCCCCAGCATTTT	CASSYSDYSNQPQHF
TRBV7-8	-	-	TRBJ2-3	TGTGCCAGCAGCTGGGGCCCCGCGGGAGATACGCAGTATTTT	CASSWGPAGDTQYF
TRBV7-2	-	-	TRBJ2-7	TGTGCCAGCAGACCTTCCGACACCGCCTACGAGCAGTACTTC	CASRPSDTAYEQYF
TRBV28	-	-	TRBJ1-5	TGTGCCAGCAGCGGTATCTGGGCAGGTGAAAGCAATCAGCCCCAGCATTTT	CASSGIWAGESNQPQHF
TRBV28	once	-	TRBJ2-1	TGTGCCAGCGGAACCTACAATGAGCAGTTCTTC	CASGTYNEQFF
TRBV7-9	-	-	TRBJ2-3	TGTGCCAGCAGCTGGACAGAAGATACGCAGTATTTT	CASSWTEDTQYF
TRBV7-9	-	-	TRBJ2-5	TGTGCCAGCAGAACGGTCACAGGGGAGGTCGGAGAGACCCAGTACTTC	CASRTVTGEVGETQYF
TRBV7-9	-	TRBD2	TRBJ2-3	TGTGCCAGCAGACAAGGTCCCGCCAGCGGGACCACAGATACGCAGTATTTT	CASRQGPASGTTDTQYF
TRBV7-9	once	TRBD2	TRBJ2-1	TGTGCCAGCAGCTCCGGACTAGCGGGAGGCTCCTACAATGAGCAGTTCTTC	CASSSGLAGGSYNEQFF
TRBV19	-	-	TRBJ2-1	TGTGCCAGTAGTATCGGGACCAATGAGCAGTTCTTC	CASSIGTNEQFF
TRBV28	-	-	TRBJ1-6	TGTGCCAGCAGTGTCGGGACGGAGGGCTCACCCCTCCACTTT	CASSVGTEGSPLHF
TRBV9	-	-	TRBJ2-2	TGTGCCAGCAGCGTACTGGGGCTCGGGGAGCTGTTTTTT	CASSVLGLGELFF
TRBV4-3	-	-	TRBJ1-1	TGCGCCAGCAGCCAAGTTTATGGGGGGCCCCCCACTGAAGCTTTCTTT	CASSQVYGGPPTEAFF
TRBV11-2	-	-	TRBJ2-7	TGTGCCAGCAGCTTAGTGGGAGGACTTTACTACGAGCAGTACTTC	CASSLVGGLYYEQYF
TRBV11-2	-	-	TRBJ2-7	TGTGCCAGCAGCTTAGAACTCGGCGCCTACGAGCAGTACTTC	CASSLELGAYEQYF
TRBV7-2	-	TRBD2	TRBJ2-1	TGTGCCAGCAGCTTAGTTGGGACTAGTCTGAACAATGAGCAGTTCTTC	CASSLVGTSLNNEQFF
TRBV28	-	-	TRBJ1-2	TGTGCCAGCAGTTTGGGGTTAGACGGCTACACCTTC	CASSLGLDGYTF
TRBV6-1	-	TRBD2	TRBJ2-7	TGTGCCAGCACCGCTAGCGGGGTAAGGGACGAGCAGTACTTC	CASTASGVRDEQYF
TRBV30	-	-	TRBJ1-1	TGTGCCTGGAGTACAGTGTCGAACACTGAAGCTTTCTTT	CAWSTVSNTEAFF
TRBV6-5	-	-	TRBJ1-5	TGTGCCAGCAGTTACTCGAGGGGAATGGTGCAGCATTTT	CASSYSRGMVQHF
TRBV29-1	-	-	TRBJ1-1	TGCAGCGTTGACTCGGGGCCGAACACTGAAGCTTTCTTT	CSVDSGPNTEAFF
TRBV19	-	-	TRBJ2-2	TGTGCCAGTAGTATCTCGGCCGGACCACGGAACACCGGGGAGCTGTTTTTT	CASSISAGPRNTGELFF
TRBV30	few	-	TRBJ2-2	TGTGCCTGGACCAAGGGACACCACACCGGGGAGCTGTTTTTT	CAWTKGHHTGELFF
TRBV7-9	-	-	TRBJ2-1	TGTGCCAGCAGCTTAGGGGTCGGCAATGAGCAGTTCTTC	CASSLGVGNEQFF
TRBV7-3	-	-	TRBJ2-1	TGTGCCAGCAGCTTAACGGAGTACAATGAGCAGTTCTTC	CASSLTEYNEQFF
TRBV11-2	-	-	TRBJ2-7	TGTGCCAGCAGCTCCGGGACCGGGTTCTCCTACGAGCAGTACTTC	CASSSGTGFSYEQYF
TRBV6-1	-	TRBD2	TRBJ2-3	TGTGCCAGCAGCGAACTCTATCGGGAGGTGCCAGATACGCAGTATTTT	CASSELYREVPDTQYF
TRBV27	-	-	TRBJ2-3	TGTGCCAGCAGTTTTGAACGTCGCAGGGTGCGCGCGGATACGCAGTATTTT	CASSFERRRVRADTQYF
TRBV5-6	once	-	TRBJ2-2	TGTGCCAGCAGCCCTCTAAGGGATCGGGAGTCCCCCGGGGAGCTGTTTTTT	CASSPLRDRESPGELFF
TRBV5-6	-	-	TRBJ2-3	TGTGCCAGCAGCGCCTCGGGCCATACGCAGTATTTT	CASSASGHTQYF
TRBV5-8	-	-	TRBJ1-3	TGTGCCAGCAGCGTACGGGGGTCTGGAAACACCATATATTTT	CASSVRGSGNTIYF